This TCR beta chain was sequenced during a study of blood T cells in healthy people across ages (dated by TCRdb to the mid-2010s). As for the study more broadly: Template switching captured roughly one uniquely barcoded TCR beta cDNA molecule per two T cells in model experiments. For two donors (one aged 18 to 29 and one aged 80 or older), the study analyzed two additional independent replicas of 1 million unique cDNA reads from the same blood draw. The donors were divided into four age groups: young (average about 15 years), middle-aged (around 41), aged (62) and long-lived (about 84). The study measured age-related changes in TCR beta repertoire diversity using deep sequencing normalized with unique cDNA molecular identifiers. To avoid experimental bias, donors of different ages were spread randomly across the sequencing lanes.

Library method: 5' RACE. Reads for this sample came from an Illumina HiSeq 2500. A second about 6 to 11 cycle PCR used a sample-barcoded 5' primer and a J-beta primer mix. A unique molecular identifier was introduced onto each TCR beta cDNA molecule by a template-switch 5' adaptor carrying 12 random nucleotides. Each sample yielded at least 2.5 million CDR3-containing paired-end reads. The Mint cDNA synthesis kit, primed by a TRBC-specific oligonucleotide, was used to synthesize first-strand cDNA from all RNA. All cDNA was treated with uracil-DNA glycosylase and then went through a first 18-cycle PCR with the universal primers M1SS and BC2_uni_R. Turning to the authors' computational methods: For normalization, 1 million high-quality reads were randomly selected from each sample, with every read carrying a distinct molecular identifier. Reads with shared molecular identifiers were discarded instead of being binned into consensus sequences. MiTCR, run with a Q25 quality threshold and the strictest error-elimination algorithm, handled CDR3 identification, clonotype clustering and error correction. A nonparametric unseen species model with Euler transformation was used to estimate lower-bound total TCR beta diversity. In TCRdb, the public reads were trimmed at Q25 with fastp and aligned with MiXCR, with productive beta chains retained. Each entry is one CDR3 protein sequence, shown with its most common DNA and genes. TCRdb assigned the V and J calls; the authors' analysis was not used. In all, the sample holds some 550,000 distinct CDR3 sequences, and 45% to 55% of those were seen once. The top ten hold around 25% of the sample.

A remark on this clonotype: Its antigen has not been determined. No much larger clone exists at a distance of one base, and base qualities are not known.

The study at large found these results: As age increased, observed TCR beta diversity per million T cells dropped in a roughly linear way, and a significant reduction was already evident by age about 40. The CMV infection status of donors was not known, potentially confounding age-related changes in expanded clonotypes. Estimates of total diversity based on one million sequenced T cells were regarded as lower bounds and as underestimates. The long-lived group showed more naive CD4+ T cells, fewer expanded clones and increased TCR diversity than the aged group, suggesting age selection. There was a strong correlation between observed TCR beta diversity and the percentage of naive T cells measured by flow cytometry. Because profiling used bulk unsorted PBMCs, naive and antigen-experienced compartments could not be compared conclusively.

V gives up 2 bases and J gives up 0 bases, and the segment between their germline ends measures 14 bases. Counted from cysteine to phenylalanine, this CDR3 has 17 amino acids. Of all the DNA, just the CDR3 is kept, 51 bases in frame from base 1. For CDR1 and CDR2, the germline V gene lists SGHTA and FQGNSA. The donors were a few dozen Caucasian individuals from Russia, aged roughly 6 to 90 years, who were systemically healthy. Around 10 milliliters of peripheral blood were collected from each donor into EDTA-treated Vacutainer tubes. Ficoll-Paque density-gradient centrifugation was used to isolate PBMCs, with at least 7 million per sample. Total RNA, at least 6 micrograms per sample, was extracted from PBMCs with Trizol reagent. Naive CD45RAhigh/CD27high T cell percentages were measured by flow cytometry on a PBMC aliquot from every donor.

This receptor was identified in an elderly man in good health. What was sequenced was blood. The V and J segments used are TRBV7-2 and TRBJ2-4; TRBD1 could be the D gene, as 6 bases match. The DNA sequence is given as TGTGCCAGCAGCTTATCGCCGGACAGCCTAGCCAAAAACATTCAGTACTTC. It codes for CASSLSPDSLAKNIQYF.